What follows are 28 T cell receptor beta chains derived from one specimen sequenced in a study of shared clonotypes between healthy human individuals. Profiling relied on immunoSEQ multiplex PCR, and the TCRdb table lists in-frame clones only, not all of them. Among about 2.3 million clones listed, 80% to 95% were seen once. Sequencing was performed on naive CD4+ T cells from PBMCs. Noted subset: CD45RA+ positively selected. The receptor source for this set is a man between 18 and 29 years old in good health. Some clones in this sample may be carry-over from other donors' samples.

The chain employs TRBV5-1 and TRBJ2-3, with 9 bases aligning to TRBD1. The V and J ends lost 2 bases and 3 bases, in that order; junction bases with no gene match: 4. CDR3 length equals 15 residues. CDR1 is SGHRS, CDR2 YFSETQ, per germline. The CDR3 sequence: CASSFRDRETDTQYF. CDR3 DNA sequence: TGCGCCAGCAGCTTCCGGGACAGGGAGACAGATACGCAGTATTTT.

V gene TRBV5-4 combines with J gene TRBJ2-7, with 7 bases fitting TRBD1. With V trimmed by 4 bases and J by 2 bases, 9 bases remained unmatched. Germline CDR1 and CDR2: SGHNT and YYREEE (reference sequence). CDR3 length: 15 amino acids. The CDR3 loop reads CASSVGQAQTYEQYF. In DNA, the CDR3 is TGTGCCAGCAGCGTAGGACAGGCGCAAACCTACGAGCAGTACTTC. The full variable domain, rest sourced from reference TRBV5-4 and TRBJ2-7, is ETGVTQSPTHLIKTRGQQVTLRCSSQSGHNTVSWYQQALGQGPQFIFQYYREEENGRGNFPPRFSGLQFPNYSSELNVNALELDDSALYLCASSVGQAQTYEQYFGPGTRLTVT.

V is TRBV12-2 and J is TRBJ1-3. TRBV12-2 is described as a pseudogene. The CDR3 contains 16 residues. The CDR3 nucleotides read TGTGCAAGTCGCTTGGAGGACACGCACTCTGGAAACACCATATATTTT. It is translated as CASRLEDTHSGNTIYF.

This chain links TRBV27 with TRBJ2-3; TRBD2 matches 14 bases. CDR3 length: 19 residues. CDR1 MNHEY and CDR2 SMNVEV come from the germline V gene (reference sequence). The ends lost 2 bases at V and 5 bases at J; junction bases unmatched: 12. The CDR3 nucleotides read TGTGCCAGCAGTTTAATCCGACTAGCGGGAGGGCCAAGCCAAGATACGCAGTATTTT. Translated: CASSLIRLAGGPSQDTQYF.

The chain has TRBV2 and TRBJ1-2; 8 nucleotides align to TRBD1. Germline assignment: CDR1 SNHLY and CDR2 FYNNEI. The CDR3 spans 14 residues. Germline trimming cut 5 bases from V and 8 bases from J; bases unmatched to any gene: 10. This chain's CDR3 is CASSPDREAGGYTF. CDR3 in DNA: TGTGCCAGCAGTCCGGACAGGGAAGCGGGGGGCTACACCTTC.

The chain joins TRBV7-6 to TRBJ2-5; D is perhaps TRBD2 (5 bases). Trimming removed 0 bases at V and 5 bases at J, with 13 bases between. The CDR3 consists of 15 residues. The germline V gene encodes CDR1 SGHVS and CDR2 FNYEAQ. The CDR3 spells CASSLAGVPQETQYF. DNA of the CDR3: TGTGCCAGCAGCTTAGCGGGAGTCCCCCAGGAGACCCAGTACTTC. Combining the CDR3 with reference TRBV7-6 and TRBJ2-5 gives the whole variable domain GAGVSQSPRYKVTKRGQDVALRCDPISGHVSLYWYRQALGQGPEFLTYFNYEAQQDKSGLPNDRFSAERPEGSISTLTIQRTEQRDSAMYRCASSLAGVPQETQYFGPGTRLLVL.

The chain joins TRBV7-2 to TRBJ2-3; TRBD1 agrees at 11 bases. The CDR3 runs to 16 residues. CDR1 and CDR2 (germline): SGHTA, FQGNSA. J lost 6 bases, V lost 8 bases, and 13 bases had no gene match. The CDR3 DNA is TGTGCCAGCCCCCCGACCCGGGACAGGGGGATCGATACGCAGTATTTT. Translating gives CASPPTRDRGIDTQYF.

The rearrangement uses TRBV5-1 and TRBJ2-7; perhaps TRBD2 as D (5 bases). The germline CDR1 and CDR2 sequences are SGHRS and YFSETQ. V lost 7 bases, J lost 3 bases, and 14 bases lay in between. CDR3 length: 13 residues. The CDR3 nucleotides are TGCGCCAGCCGGCGACTACAAGACTACGAGCAGTACTTC. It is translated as CASRRLQDYEQYF.

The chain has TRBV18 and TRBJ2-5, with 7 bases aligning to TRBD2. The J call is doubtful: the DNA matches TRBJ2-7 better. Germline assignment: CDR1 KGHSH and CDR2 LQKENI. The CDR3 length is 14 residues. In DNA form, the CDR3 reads TGTGCCAGCTCATATGGCGGGAGCTCCTACGAGCAGTACTTC. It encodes CASSYGGSSYEQYF.

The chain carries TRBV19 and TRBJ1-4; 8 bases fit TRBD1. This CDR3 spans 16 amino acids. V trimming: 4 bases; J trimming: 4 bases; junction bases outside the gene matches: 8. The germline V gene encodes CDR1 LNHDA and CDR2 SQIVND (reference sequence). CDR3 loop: CASSTPGDRNNEKLFF. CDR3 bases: TGTGCCAGTAGTACCCCCGGGGACAGGAATAATGAAAAACTGTTTTTT.

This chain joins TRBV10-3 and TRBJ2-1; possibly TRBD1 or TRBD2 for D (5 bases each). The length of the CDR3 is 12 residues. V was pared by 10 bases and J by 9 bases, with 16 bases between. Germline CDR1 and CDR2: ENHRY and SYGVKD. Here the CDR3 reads CANTTEGGEQFF. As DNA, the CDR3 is TGTGCCAACACGACAGAGGGCGGTGAGCAGTTCTTC.

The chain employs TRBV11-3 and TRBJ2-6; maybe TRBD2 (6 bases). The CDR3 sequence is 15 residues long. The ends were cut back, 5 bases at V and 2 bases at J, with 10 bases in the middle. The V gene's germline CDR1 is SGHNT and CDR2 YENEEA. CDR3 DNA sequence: TGTGCCAGCAGCGACGGCGGGGCTGGGGCCAACGTCCTGACTTTC. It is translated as CASSDGGAGANVLTF. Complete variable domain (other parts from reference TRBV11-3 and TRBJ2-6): EAGVVQSPRYKIIEKKQPVAFWCNPISGHNTLYWYLQNLGQGPELLIRYENEEAVDDSQLPKDRFSAERLKGVDSTLKIQPAELGDSAVYLCASSDGGAGANVLTFGAGSRLTVL.

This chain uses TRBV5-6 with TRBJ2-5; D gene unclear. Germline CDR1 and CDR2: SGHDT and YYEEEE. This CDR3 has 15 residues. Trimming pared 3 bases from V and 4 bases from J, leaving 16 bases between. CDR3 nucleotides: TGTGCCAGCAGCTCTCCAATGGTGGGCGGAGAGACCCAGTACTTC. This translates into CASSSPMVGGETQYF.

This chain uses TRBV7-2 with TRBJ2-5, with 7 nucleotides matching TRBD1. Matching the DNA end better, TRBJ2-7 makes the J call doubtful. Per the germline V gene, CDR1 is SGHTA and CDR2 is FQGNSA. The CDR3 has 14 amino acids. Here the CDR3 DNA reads TGTGCCAGCAGCCTACGACAGGGCCCTTACGAGCAGTACTTC. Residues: CASSLRQGPYEQYF.

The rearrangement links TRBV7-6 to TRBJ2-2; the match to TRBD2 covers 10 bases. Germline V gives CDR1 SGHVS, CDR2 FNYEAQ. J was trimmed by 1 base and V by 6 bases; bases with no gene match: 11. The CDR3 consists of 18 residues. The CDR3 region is CASSKGTSALRNTGELFF. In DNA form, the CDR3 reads TGTGCCAGCAGTAAGGGGACTAGCGCCCTCCGGAACACCGGGGAGCTGTTTTTT.

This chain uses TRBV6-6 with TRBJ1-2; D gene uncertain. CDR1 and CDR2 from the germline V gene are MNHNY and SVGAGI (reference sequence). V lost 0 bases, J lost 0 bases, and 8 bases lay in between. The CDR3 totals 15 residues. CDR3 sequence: CASSYSSDTNYGYTF. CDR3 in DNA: TGTGCCAGCAGTTACTCGAGCGATACTAACTATGGCTACACCTTC.

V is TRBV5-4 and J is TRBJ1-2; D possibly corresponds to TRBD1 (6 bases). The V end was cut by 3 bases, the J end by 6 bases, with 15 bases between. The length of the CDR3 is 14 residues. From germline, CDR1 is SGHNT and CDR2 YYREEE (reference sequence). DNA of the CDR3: TGTGCCAGCAGCTCCGGGGCCAGGGGAGATGGCTACACCTTC. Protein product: CASSSGARGDGYTF.

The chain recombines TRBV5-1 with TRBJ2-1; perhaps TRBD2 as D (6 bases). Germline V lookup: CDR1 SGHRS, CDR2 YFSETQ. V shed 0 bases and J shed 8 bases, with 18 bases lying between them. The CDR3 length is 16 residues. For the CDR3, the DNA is TGCGCCAGCAGCTTGGCGCGGGGAGGCCCGGGGGATGAGCAGTTCTTC. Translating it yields CASSLARGGPGDEQFF.

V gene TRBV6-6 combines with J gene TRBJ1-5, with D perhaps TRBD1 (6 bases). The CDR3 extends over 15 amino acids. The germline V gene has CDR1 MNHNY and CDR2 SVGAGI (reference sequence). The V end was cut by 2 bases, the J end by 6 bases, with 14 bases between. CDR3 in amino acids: CASSYLGAHSQPQHF. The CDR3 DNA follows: TGTGCCAGCAGTTACCTGGGGGCTCATAGTCAGCCCCAGCATTTT.

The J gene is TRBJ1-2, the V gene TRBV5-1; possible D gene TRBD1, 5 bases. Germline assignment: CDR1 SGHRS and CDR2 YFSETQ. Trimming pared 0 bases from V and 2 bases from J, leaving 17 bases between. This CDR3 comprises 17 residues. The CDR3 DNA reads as TGCGCCAGCAGCTTGGGTCTCCAGGGATTGGAGAACTATGGCTACACCTTC. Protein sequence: CASSLGLQGLENYGYTF. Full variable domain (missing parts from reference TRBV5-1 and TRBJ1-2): KAGVTQTPRYLIKTRGQQVTLSCSPISGHRSVSWYQQTPGQGLQFLFEYFSETQRNKGNFPGRFSGRQFSNSRSEMNVSTLELGDSALYLCASSLGLQGLENYGYTFGSGTRLTVV.

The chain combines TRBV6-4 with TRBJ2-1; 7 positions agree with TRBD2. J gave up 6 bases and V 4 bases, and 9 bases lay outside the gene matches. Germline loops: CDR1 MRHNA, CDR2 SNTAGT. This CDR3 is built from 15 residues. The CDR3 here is CASSGEAGNLNEQFF. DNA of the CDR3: TGTGCCAGCAGTGGGGAAGCGGGAAATCTCAATGAGCAGTTCTTC.

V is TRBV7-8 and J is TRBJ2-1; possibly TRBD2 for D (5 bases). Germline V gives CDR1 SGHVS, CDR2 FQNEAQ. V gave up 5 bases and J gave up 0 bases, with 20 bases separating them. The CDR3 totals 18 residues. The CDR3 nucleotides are TGTGCCAGCAGCCGAACCTCCCGGCGGGCCCCCTCCTACAATGAGCAGTTCTTC. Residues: CASSRTSRRAPSYNEQFF. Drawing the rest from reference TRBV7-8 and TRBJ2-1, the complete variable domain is GAGVSQSPRYKVAKRGQDVALRCDPISGHVSLFWYQQALGQGPEFLTYFQNEAQLDKSGLPSDRFFAERPEGSVSTLKIQRTQQEDSAVYLCASSRTSRRAPSYNEQFFGPGTRLTVL.

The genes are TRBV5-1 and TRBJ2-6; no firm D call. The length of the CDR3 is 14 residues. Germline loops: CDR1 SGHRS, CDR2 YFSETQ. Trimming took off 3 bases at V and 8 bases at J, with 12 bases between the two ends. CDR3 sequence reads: CASSSLEPPNVLTF. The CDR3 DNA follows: TGCGCCAGCAGCTCCCTTGAGCCACCCAACGTCCTGACTTTC.

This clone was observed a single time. The CDR3 DNA sequence: TGCGCCAGCACGCAGGGGTACGGAAACTATGGCTACACCTTC. This encodes CASTQGYGNYGYTF. The gene calls are TRBV5-1 and TRBJ1-2; maybe TRBD1 (6 bases). Trimming took 6 bases from V and 2 from J, leaving 14 bases between them. There are 14 residues in the CDR3. Germline CDR1 reads SGHRS; CDR2 reads YFSETQ.

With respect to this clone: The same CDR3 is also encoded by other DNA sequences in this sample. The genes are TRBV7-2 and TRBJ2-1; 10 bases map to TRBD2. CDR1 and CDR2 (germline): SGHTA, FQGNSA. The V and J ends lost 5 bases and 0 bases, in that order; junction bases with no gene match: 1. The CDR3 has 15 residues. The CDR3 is CASSRTSGSYNEQFF. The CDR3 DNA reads TGTGCCAGCAGCCGGACTAGCGGCTCCTACAATGAGCAGTTCTTC.

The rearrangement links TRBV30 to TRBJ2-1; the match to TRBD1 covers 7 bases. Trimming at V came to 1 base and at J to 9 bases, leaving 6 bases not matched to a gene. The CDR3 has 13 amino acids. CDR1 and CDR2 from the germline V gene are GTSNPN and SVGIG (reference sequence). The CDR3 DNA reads TGTGCCTGGAGTGCGAAACAGGGGTTTGAGCAGTTCTTC. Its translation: CAWSAKQGFEQFF. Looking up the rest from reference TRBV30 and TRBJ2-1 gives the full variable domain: SQTIHQWPATLVQPVGSPLSLECTVEGTSNPNLYWYRQAAGRGLQLLFYSVGIGQISSEVPQNLSASRPQDRQFILSSKKLLLSDSGFYLCAWSAKQGFEQFFGPGTRLTVL.

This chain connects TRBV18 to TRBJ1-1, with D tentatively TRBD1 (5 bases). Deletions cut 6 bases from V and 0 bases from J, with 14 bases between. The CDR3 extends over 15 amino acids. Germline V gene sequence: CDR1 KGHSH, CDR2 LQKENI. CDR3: CASSLATGLNTEAFF. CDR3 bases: TGTGCCAGCTCGCTAGCTACAGGCCTGAACACTGAAGCTTTCTTT.

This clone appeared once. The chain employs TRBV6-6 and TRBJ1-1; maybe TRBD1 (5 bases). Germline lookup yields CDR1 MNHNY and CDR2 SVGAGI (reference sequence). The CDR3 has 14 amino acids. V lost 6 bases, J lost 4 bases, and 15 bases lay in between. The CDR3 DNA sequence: TGTGCCAGCAGCTCCGGGACGGTCCCCACTGAAGCTTTCTTT. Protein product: CASSSGTVPTEAFF.